The 5 T cell receptor beta chains given below trace back to one sample, sequenced in a study of molecular identifiers for immune sequencing clone quantification. A single record per CDR3 protein comes from TCRdb applying MiXCR to the PCR reads. This table holds about 640,000 distinct CDR3 sequences, 20% found once. The specimen sequenced was naive CD8+ T cells from blood, with Jurkat cell RNA spiked in. Subset: FACS-sorted CD8+CD4-CCR7+CD45RA+ naive T cells. All receptors derive from a human donor in good health. Some libraries in this study had Jurkat cell RNA spiked in.

Points on this clonotype: A much bigger clone sits one base away, suggesting this may be a read error. The chain combines TRBV7-6 with TRBJ2-3; TRBD1 matches at 9 bases. CDR1 is SGHVS, CDR2 FNYEAQ, per germline. The CDR3 has 17 amino acids. The CDR3 loop is CAGSLMPDRGGTDTQYF. For the CDR3, the DNA is TGTGCCGGCAGCTTAATGCCGGACAGGGGTGGCACAGATACGCAGTATTTT.

This clonotype was detected ten times or more. The chain carries TRBV7-9 and TRBJ1-4; 7 bases match TRBD1. Trimming took 5 bases from V and 5 from J; bases not matched to a gene: 8. From germline, CDR1 is SEHNR and CDR2 FQNEAQ (reference sequence). CDR3 length equals 15 residues. This CDR3 reads CASSDAATGNEKLFF. In nucleotides, the CDR3 is TGTGCCAGCAGCGACGCCGCGACAGGGAATGAAAAACTGTTTTTT.

The chain is built from TRBV7-2 and TRBJ2-2; perhaps TRBD2 as D (5 bases). The CDR3 loop spans 16 amino acids. The ends were cut back, 0 bases at V and 7 bases at J, with 15 bases in the middle. Germline V lookup: CDR1 SGHTA, CDR2 FQGNSA. The CDR3: CASSLASSVAGGELFF. CDR3 DNA sequence: TGTGCCAGCAGCTTAGCGAGTAGCGTTGCTGGCGGGGAGCTGTTTTTT. Full variable domain (outside the CDR3, taken from reference TRBV7-2 and TRBJ2-2): GAGVSQSPSNKVTEKGKDVELRCDPISGHTALYWYRQSLGQGLEFLIYFQGNSAPDKSGLPSDRFSAERTGGSVSTLTIQRTQQEDSAVYLCASSLASSVAGGELFFGEGSRLTVL.

This clonotype was seen at least ten times. J is TRBJ2-1 and V is TRBV7-9; D remains unclear. The CDR3 covers 15 residues. Trimming took 7 bases from V and 8 from J, leaving 21 bases between them. The germline gives CDR1 SEHNR, CDR2 FQNEAQ (reference sequence). The CDR3 DNA follows: TGTGCCAGCACCTCGGCCCCTTCCCCGTTCGATGAGCAGTTCTTC. Amino acids: CASTSAPSPFDEQFF.

The chain has TRBV4-1 and TRBJ2-5, with a possible D match to TRBD1 (6 bases). Trimming removed 0 bases at V and 0 bases at J, with 8 bases between. Per germline, CDR1 MGHRA and CDR2 YSYEKL. The CDR3 consists of 15 residues. The CDR3 spells CASSQDRTDQETQYF. In DNA, the CDR3 is TGCGCCAGCAGCCAAGACCGGACAGACCAAGAGACCCAGTACTTC.